This entry lists 26 T cell receptor beta chains sequenced from one sample in a study of CD8+ T cells in alopecia areata. Isolated RNA was reverse transcribed into cDNA used as the sequencing template. Generated by immunoSEQ multiplex PCR, the TCRdb table keeps only in-frame clones and is missing some. This sample has more than 200,000 clones, with 40% to 45% found just once. Sample treatment: oral pan-JAK inhibitor, 5-10 mg twice daily. The sample consisted of CD4+ T cells sorted from blood, taken between weeks 36 and 40, from a patient treated with tofacitinib. All receptors come from a human donor with alopecia areata.

This chain connects TRBV14 to TRBJ1-1; D not certain. The CDR3 runs to 11 residues. Germline CDR1 is SGHDN and CDR2 is FVKESK. V lost 6 bases, J lost 2 bases, and 4 bases lay in between. As DNA, the CDR3 is TGTGCCAGCAGGGGCAACACTGAAGCTTTCTTT. This gives the protein CASRGNTEAFF. Full variable domain (remainder filled in from reference TRBV14 and TRBJ1-1): EAGVTQFPSHSVIEKGQTVTLRCDPISGHDNLYWYRRVMGKEIKFLLHFVKESKQDESGMPNNRFLAERTGGTYSTLKVQPAELEDSGVYFCASRGNTEAFFGQGTRLTVV.

The chain couples TRBV20-1 to TRBJ1-2; unclear D gene. This CDR3 contains 11 residues. Germline lookup yields CDR1 DFQATT and CDR2 SNEGSKA (reference sequence). CDR3 protein: CTPELNYGYTF. CDR3 nucleotides: TGCACCCCGGAACTCAACTATGGCTACACCTTC.

V is TRBV4-2 and J is TRBJ1-4; D might be TRBD1 (6 bases). V was shortened by 0 bases and J by 8 bases, with 13 bases between the two germline ends. The CDR3 sequence is 15 residues long. Germline V lookup: CDR1 LGHNA, CDR2 YNFKEQ. The CDR3 DNA reads TGTGCCAGCAGCCAAGATACGGGGGGCGAGGAAAAACTGTTTTTT. Translation gives CASSQDTGGEEKLFF.

This sequence joins TRBV29-1 and TRBJ2-1, with TRBD1 identical over 10 bases. The CDR3 length is 15 residues. Germline V gene sequence: CDR1 SQVTM, CDR2 ANQGSEA. Germline trimming cut 4 bases from V and 7 bases from J; bases unmatched to any gene: 10. This CDR3 reads CSVGKPGQGLNEQFF. CDR3 bases: TGCAGCGTTGGAAAGCCGGGACAGGGGTTAAATGAGCAGTTCTTC.

This clone has a handful of counts. The chain uses TRBV9 and TRBJ2-1, with 9 bases identical to TRBD2. CDR3 length: 17 residues. V shed 4 bases, J shed 6 bases, and the junction held 14 bases outside the gene matches. CDR1 SGDLS and CDR2 YYNGEE come from the germline V gene. The CDR3 nucleotides are TGTGCCAGCAGCCTTTACAGGGATCTAGCGGGACTCAATGAGCAGTTCTTC. It specifies CASSLYRDLAGLNEQFF.

This clone has a handful of counts. CDR3 in amino acids: CASSQNSQDTGELFF. The CDR3 DNA sequence: TGCGCCAGCAGCCAGAATAGCCAGGACACCGGGGAGCTGTTTTTT. V gene TRBV4-3 combines with J gene TRBJ2-2; no reliable D call. There are 15 residues in the CDR3. Germline CDR1 and CDR2: LGHNA and YSLEER. Trimming pared 3 bases from V and 3 bases from J, leaving 11 bases between.

The rearrangement joins TRBV30 to TRBJ1-3; D not certain. This CDR3 has 14 amino acids. Trimming pared 7 bases from V and 0 bases from J, leaving 13 bases between. Germline V CDR1 and CDR2: GTSNPN, SVGIG (reference sequence). CDR3 in DNA: TGTGCCTCCCGGACCCGTCGCTCTGGAAACACCATATATTTT. Its protein is CASRTRRSGNTIYF.

This clone showed up just once. The chain combines TRBV7-2 with TRBJ2-3; D might be TRBD2 (6 bases). Germline loops: CDR1 SGHTA, CDR2 FQGNSA. The CDR3 is made up of 16 amino acids. Trimming removed 5 bases from V and 1 base from J, with 16 bases in between. The CDR3 region has the DNA TGTGCCAGCAGCCCCGAGGGTCAGCGGGGCACAGATACGCAGTATTTT. This encodes CASSPEGQRGTDTQYF. Full variable domain (missing parts from reference TRBV7-2 and TRBJ2-3): GAGVSQSPSNKVTEKGKDVELRCDPISGHTALYWYRQSLGQGLEFLIYFQGNSAPDKSGLPSDRFSAERTGGSVSTLTIQRTQQEDSAVYLCASSPEGQRGTDTQYFGPGTRLTVL.

The V and J genes are TRBV7-2 and TRBJ2-3; 7 nucleotides line up with TRBD2. Germline V CDR1 and CDR2: SGHTA, FQGNSA. There are 16 residues in the CDR3. Losses at the gene ends were 5 bases for V and 3 bases for J; bases not matched to a gene: 11. CDR3 DNA sequence: TGTGCCAGCAGCGCCCGACTAGCCAGCGGGACAGATACGCAGTATTTT. Translated, it gives CASSARLASGTDTQYF.

This clone was counted between two and nine times. The genes are TRBV15 and TRBJ2-7; D possibly corresponds to TRBD1 (5 bases). Germline loops: CDR1 LNHNV, CDR2 YYDKDF (reference sequence). Trimming removed 0 bases from V and 5 bases from J, with 8 bases in between. This CDR3 has 13 residues. CDR3 coding DNA: TGTGCCACCAGCAGAGAGAGCAGGGACGAGCAGTACTTC. Protein sequence: CATSRESRDEQYF.

This clone was found many times. The V gene is TRBV27, the J gene TRBJ1-2; 10 bases align to TRBD1. V lost 9 bases, J lost 12 bases, and 1 base stayed unmatched. CDR1 is MNHEY, CDR2 SMNVEV, per germline (reference sequence). This CDR3 has 9 amino acids. The CDR3 sequence: CARGQGDTF. CDR3 nucleotides: TGTGCCAGAGGACAGGGGGACACCTTC.

This clone came up many times. The rearrangement uses TRBV7-2 and TRBJ2-5, with TRBD2 matching 8 bases. CDR1 and CDR2 from the germline V gene are SGHTA and FQGNSA. V lost 5 bases to trimming and J lost 1 base; unmatched junction nucleotides: 9. This CDR3 contains 16 residues. CDR3 bases: TGTGCCAGCAGCCCCTCCTCTGCGGGAGGCCAAGAGACCCAGTACTTC. Amino acids: CASSPSSAGGQETQYF.

This clone was seen a handful of times. The gene calls are TRBV15 and TRBJ1-1; perhaps TRBD1 as D (6 bases). The CDR3 extends over 15 amino acids. The V gene's germline CDR1 is LNHNV and CDR2 YYDKDF (reference sequence). The V end lost 7 bases, the J end lost 5 bases, and 20 bases lay between the germline ends. The CDR3 region has the DNA TGTGCCACCACCAAGGGGGGAGAGGGGTGGACTGAAGCTTTCTTT. Translating gives CATTKGGEGWTEAFF.

The chain employs TRBV6-1 and TRBJ2-1; no clear D gene. V lost 2 bases and J lost 5, with 7 bases in between. This CDR3 has 13 amino acids. CDR1 MNHNS and CDR2 SASEGT come from the germline V gene. CDR3 in DNA: TGTGCCAGCAGTGAACGACGGAACAATGAGCAGTTCTTC. The encoded protein is CASSERRNNEQFF.

Only a few counts were recorded for this clone. The gene calls are TRBV29-1 and TRBJ1-1; D is possibly TRBD1 (5 bases). Germline V gene sequence: CDR1 SQVTM, CDR2 ANQGSEA. The CDR3 totals 15 residues. The V end was cut by 4 bases, the J end by 0 bases, with 15 bases between. In nucleotides, the CDR3 is TGCAGCGTTGGAGGCCAGGGACGGATGAACACTGAAGCTTTCTTT. This sequence encodes CSVGGQGRMNTEAFF.

This clone was counted between two and nine times. The CDR3 sequence: CSVLKREKLFF. The CDR3 bases are TGCAGCGTTCTTAAGAGGGAAAAACTGTTTTTT. This chain links TRBV29-1 with TRBJ1-4, with unresolved D. V gave up 5 bases and J gave up 8 bases, with 9 bases separating them. There are 11 residues in the CDR3. Germline values: CDR1 SQVTM, CDR2 ANQGSEA.

This clone was counted only a few times. The chain has TRBV29-1 and TRBJ2-1, with TRBD1 matching over 8 bases. Trimming cost V 7 bases and J 3 bases; bases outside gene matches: 11. Per the germline V gene, CDR1 is SQVTM and CDR2 is ANQGSEA. The CDR3 length is 15 residues. The CDR3, as DNA: TGCAGCGCCCTCCCGGGACAGGCCTACTACAATGAGCAGTTCTTC. This sequence encodes CSALPGQAYYNEQFF.

The chain joins TRBV7-2 to TRBJ2-7; D call uncertain. V was pared by 5 bases and J by 3 bases, with 17 bases between. The CDR3 runs 15 residues. CDR1 and CDR2 from the germline V gene are SGHTA and FQGNSA. The chain's CDR3 is CASSPPGSVGYEQYF. The DNA of the CDR3 is TGTGCCAGCAGCCCCCCTGGTTCTGTTGGCTACGAGCAGTACTTC.

The chain links TRBV30 to TRBJ1-3; D is possibly TRBD1 (6 bases). Germline CDR1 GTSNPN, CDR2 SVGIG (reference sequence). V lost 3 bases, J lost 2 bases, and 14 bases lay in between. This CDR3 has 15 amino acids. The CDR3 loop is CAWRDYRAAGNTIYF. CDR3 nucleotide sequence: TGTGCCTGGAGAGACTACAGGGCAGCTGGAAACACCATATATTTT.

The chain couples TRBV6-5 to TRBJ2-6, with a weak D call TRBD1 (5 bases). CDR1 MNHEY and CDR2 SVGAGI come from the germline V gene. The CDR3 consists of 14 residues. V lost 5 bases to trimming and J lost 2 bases, with 7 bases between them. The CDR3: CASSTRAGANVLTF. The CDR3, as DNA: TGTGCCAGCAGTACCAGGGCTGGGGCCAACGTCCTGACTTTC.

V and J are TRBV7-2 and TRBJ2-7; D is unresolved. V lost 6 bases, J lost 0 bases, and 6 bases lay in between. This CDR3 spans 12 amino acids. Germline lookup yields CDR1 SGHTA and CDR2 FQGNSA. The CDR3: CASRVGSYEQYF. The CDR3 nucleotides read TGTGCCAGCAGGGTCGGCTCCTACGAGCAGTACTTC.

The chain has TRBV2 and TRBJ2-4; TRBD2 matches 10 bases. CDR1 is SNHLY, CDR2 FYNNEI, per germline. The CDR3 extends over 14 amino acids. The V segment lost 6 bases and the J segment 9 bases; nucleotides outside the gene matches: 8. The CDR3 protein is CASRVSSGSSIQYF. The CDR3 nucleotides read TGTGCCAGCAGGGTCTCTAGCGGGAGCAGCATTCAGTACTTC.

This clone has only one observation. The rearrangement links TRBV27 to TRBJ2-6; the D is unclear. Germline lookup yields CDR1 MNHEY and CDR2 SMNVEV (reference sequence). The CDR3 spans 14 residues. V dropped 7 bases and J dropped 0 bases, with 7 bases sitting between them. The CDR3 sequence: CASILSSGANVLTF. The CDR3 coding sequence is TGTGCCAGCATTCTAAGCTCTGGGGCCAACGTCCTGACTTTC.

The V call is TRBV4-1, the J call TRBJ2-1; D is possibly TRBD2 (7 bases). This CDR3 spans 17 amino acids. Deletions cut 0 bases from V and 9 bases from J, with 21 bases between. Germline assignment: CDR1 MGHRA and CDR2 YSYEKL. CDR3 protein: CASSQDLRGARSSEQFF. The CDR3 DNA is TGCGCCAGCAGCCAAGATTTACGGGGGGCGAGATCGAGTGAGCAGTTCTTC.

The rearrangement uses TRBV30 and TRBJ1-1; 8 bases map to TRBD1. Germline CDR1 and CDR2: GTSNPN and SVGIG (reference sequence). With 8 bases clipped from V and 5 bases from J, the junction kept 4 bases outside the gene matches. The CDR3 is 11 residues long. CDR3 bases: TGTGCCGGACAGGGTTGGACTGAAGCTTTCTTT. It codes for CAGQGWTEAFF.

The chain is built from TRBV4-2 and TRBJ2-2; D perhaps matches TRBD2 (6 bases). This CDR3 contains 15 residues. The germline V gene has CDR1 LGHNA and CDR2 YNFKEQ. V dropped 2 bases and J dropped 6 bases, with 13 bases sitting between them. The CDR3 is CASSQPSGLPGELFF. CDR3 in DNA: TGTGCCAGCAGCCAACCCTCGGGACTTCCCGGGGAGCTGTTTTTT.